The 32 T cell receptor beta chains listed next were all sequenced from one sample in a study of Ad26.COV2.S vaccination and SARS-CoV-2 variants. This sample's treatment: about 20 received Ad26.COV2.S at low or high dose, single or two shots; 5 received placebo; per-sample allocation not given. Day 63 after the first injection of vaccine or placebo was the sampling time. Method: immunoSEQ multiplex PCR; TCRdb's copy keeps in-frame clones and lacks some. Of 350,000 to 450,000 clones in the sample, roughly 84% are singletons; the top ten hold roughly 3.6%. The input for sequencing was peripheral blood, taken in a trial of Ad26.COV2.S vaccine versus placebo. These receptors all stem from a person between 18 and 60 years old who received the Ad26.COV2.S COVID-19 vaccine or a placebo.

This sequence joins TRBV2 and TRBJ2-6, with unresolved D. V lost 6 bases and J 0 bases, leaving 6 bases between the germline ends. There are 14 residues in the CDR3. CDR1 is SNHLY, CDR2 FYNNEI, per germline. The CDR3 DNA follows: TGTGCCAGCAGGATGGTCTCTGGGGCCAACGTCCTGACTTTC. As protein: CASRMVSGANVLTF. The complete variable domain, with remaining parts taken from reference TRBV2 and TRBJ2-6, reads EPEVTQTPSHQVTQMGQEVILRCVPISNHLYFYWYRQILGQKVEFLVSFYNNEISEKSEIFDDQFSVERPDGSNFTLKIRSTKLEDSAMYFCASRMVSGANVLTFGAGSRLTVL.

The DNA of the CDR3 is TGTGCCAGTAGCCCTGACAGGAACACCGGGGAGCTGTTTTTT. Protein product: CASSPDRNTGELFF. The rearrangement links TRBV19 to TRBJ2-2, with D tentatively TRBD1 (5 bases). The V end lost 6 bases, the J end lost 1 base, and 9 bases lay between the germline ends. The CDR3 length is 14 residues. CDR1 is LNHDA, CDR2 SQIVND, per germline (reference sequence).

J is TRBJ1-1 and V is TRBV10-3; D gene unclear. The CDR3 consists of 13 residues. Germline lookup yields CDR1 ENHRY and CDR2 SYGVKD. V was cut by 7 bases and J by 6 bases, with 15 bases left in between. CDR3 DNA sequence: TGTGCCATCAAAGAGGACCCGGCCGCTGAAGCTTTCTTT. Protein product: CAIKEDPAAEAFF.

The rearrangement links TRBV11-2 to TRBJ1-2, with 9 positions matching TRBD1. The V gene end was trimmed by 4 bases and the J gene end by 6 bases; junction bases not matched to a gene: 3. The CDR3 has 13 amino acids. Germline values: CDR1 SGHAT, CDR2 FQNNGV. Here the CDR3 reads CASSYWTGDGYTF. In DNA form, the CDR3 reads TGTGCCAGCAGCTACTGGACAGGGGATGGCTACACCTTC.

The chain links TRBV12-3 or TRBV12-4 to TRBJ2-7; no definite D call. The CDR3 has 13 residues. The germline V and J ends were trimmed by 1 base and 3 bases, with 7 bases remaining between them. The CDR3 loop is CASSLELVYEQYF. For the CDR3, the DNA is TGTGCCAGCAGTTTAGAGCTGGTCTACGAGCAGTACTTC.

The chain combines TRBV7-6 with TRBJ2-2; weak D call: TRBD1 (5 bases). Germline V gives CDR1 SGHVS, CDR2 FNYEAQ. Trimming removed 8 bases at V and 1 base at J, with 26 bases between. CDR3 length: 19 amino acids. The CDR3 bases are TGTGCCAGCGGACCGTTTCGAAGGGGATATTTTAAGAACACCGGGGAGCTGTTTTTT. Protein: CASGPFRRGYFKNTGELFF. The entire variable domain, with the rest obtained from reference TRBV7-6 and TRBJ2-2, is as follows: GAGVSQSPRYKVTKRGQDVALRCDPISGHVSLYWYRQALGQGPEFLTYFNYEAQQDKSGLPNDRFSAERPEGSISTLTIQRTEQRDSAMYRCASGPFRRGYFKNTGELFFGEGSRLTVL.

The V and J genes are TRBV4-1 and TRBJ1-6; TRBD1 aligns across 9 bases. CDR1 is MGHRA, CDR2 YSYEKL, per germline. J gave up 7 bases and V 0 bases, and 7 bases lay outside the gene matches. The CDR3 runs to 17 residues. CDR3 sequence reads: CASSQDRTGGMNSPLHF. For the CDR3, the DNA is TGCGCCAGCAGCCAAGATCGTACAGGGGGCATGAATTCACCCCTCCACTTT.

This chain uses TRBV19 with TRBJ2-1; 8 bases align to TRBD1. The CDR3 is 15 amino acids. Per germline, CDR1 LNHDA and CDR2 SQIVND (reference sequence). With V trimmed by 3 bases and J by 7 bases, 8 bases remained unmatched. DNA for the CDR3: TGTGCCAGTAGTATTGGGACAGGTAATAAAAATGAGCAGTTCTTC. Its translation: CASSIGTGNKNEQFF. Using reference TRBV19 and TRBJ2-1 for the parts outside the CDR3, the full variable domain is DGGITQSPKYLFRKEGQNVTLSCEQNLNHDAMYWYRQDPGQGLRLIYYSQIVNDFQKGDIAEGYSVSREKKESFPLTVTSAQKNPTAFYLCASSIGTGNKNEQFFGPGTRLTVL.

This clone was seen only once. V gene TRBV6-2 or TRBV6-3 combines with J gene TRBJ2-7, with 9 positions matching TRBD1. Looked up from germline, CDR1 is MNHEY and CDR2 is SVGEGT. The J segment lost 9 bases and the V segment lost 4 bases, leaving 19 bases of the junction unmatched. This CDR3 is built from 17 residues. The CDR3 nucleotides read TGTGCCAGCAGTTCTCTCTACCTCAGGACAGGGGTTAGTCGGCAGTACTTC. It translates to CASSSLYLRTGVSRQYF.

V gene TRBV2 combines with J gene TRBJ2-6, with D uncertain. Trimming removed 6 bases from V and 1 base from J, with 22 bases in between. Germline CDR1 is SNHLY and CDR2 is FYNNEI. The CDR3 length is 19 residues. The CDR3 loop is CASRISQVTPESGANVLTF. In DNA form, the CDR3 reads TGTGCCAGCAGAATATCCCAGGTCACCCCCGAGTCTGGGGCCAACGTCCTGACTTTC.

The chain uses TRBV10-3 and TRBJ1-5, with D perhaps TRBD1 (5 bases). The V gene's germline CDR1 is ENHRY and CDR2 SYGVKD. This CDR3 has 15 amino acids. The V gene lost 2 bases and the J gene lost 1 base, with 9 bases spanning the gap. The chain's CDR3 is CAISEGRDSNQPQHF. DNA for the CDR3: TGTGCCATCAGTGAGGGCCGGGACAGCAATCAGCCCCAGCATTTT.

The chain has TRBV2 and TRBJ2-2; perhaps TRBD1 as D (5 bases). Germline V gene data show CDR1 as SNHLY and CDR2 as FYNNEI. The CDR3 totals 15 residues. Trimming pared 1 base from V and 5 bases from J, leaving 11 bases between. As DNA, the CDR3 is TGTGCCAGCAGTGAAGGGCAGGGATGGACCGGGGAGCTGTTTTTT. It specifies CASSEGQGWTGELFF.

The chain is built from TRBV30 and TRBJ2-7; the D call may be TRBD1 or TRBD2 (6 bases each). V dropped 8 bases and J dropped 3 bases, with 29 bases sitting between them. The germline V gene encodes CDR1 GTSNPN and CDR2 SVGIG (reference sequence). The CDR3 loop spans 17 amino acids. Written as DNA, the CDR3 is TGTGCCGGAGGGGGATGGACCCGGGGCAACAACAACTACGAGCAGTACTTC. Residues: CAGGGWTRGNNNYEQYF.

The chain joins TRBV7-9 to TRBJ1-4, with a tentative D call TRBD1 (6 bases). CDR3 length equals 15 residues. V was trimmed by 5 bases and J by 4 bases, leaving 14 bases between them. The germline V gene encodes CDR1 SEHNR and CDR2 FQNEAQ (reference sequence). The CDR3 spells CASSGGGTSNEKLFF. CDR3 sequence (DNA): TGTGCCAGCAGCGGTGGTGGGACAAGTAATGAAAAACTGTTTTTT.

The V and J genes are TRBV7-2 and TRBJ2-3, with D hard to call. The CDR3 contains 16 residues. Trimming took off 1 base at V and 0 bases at J, with 11 bases between the two ends. Germline assignment: CDR1 SGHTA and CDR2 FQGNSA. CDR3 DNA sequence: TGTGCCAGCAGCTTAGGGTGGGGTCTTAGCACAGATACGCAGTATTTT. Amino acids: CASSLGWGLSTDTQYF.

The chain couples TRBV14 to TRBJ1-1, with 9 bases lining up with TRBD1. V dropped 5 bases and J dropped 4; count of bases not matched to a gene: 11. This CDR3 has 16 amino acids. CDR1 and CDR2 (germline): SGHDN, FVKESK. CDR3 nucleotides: TGTGCCAGCAGCGGACGACAGGGGGTCGTCGGCACTGAAGCTTTCTTT. This sequence encodes CASSGRQGVVGTEAFF.

V and J are TRBV7-3 and TRBJ2-2; the match to TRBD2 covers 8 bases. Per the germline V gene, CDR1 is SGHTA and CDR2 is FQGTGA. With V trimmed by 3 bases and J by 5 bases, 11 bases remained unmatched. The CDR3 has 17 amino acids. This CDR3 is CASSFGTRSSWTGELFF. In DNA form, the CDR3 reads TGTGCCAGCAGCTTCGGGACTAGGTCCTCGTGGACCGGGGAGCTGTTTTTT.

The genes are TRBV29-1 and TRBJ2-3, with D possibly being TRBD1 (7 bases). Germline V gives CDR1 SQVTM, CDR2 ANQGSEA. The V end lost 7 bases, the J end lost 2 bases, and 16 bases lay between the germline ends. This CDR3 is 14 amino acids long. CDR3 DNA sequence: TGCAGCGCCGCGCGGGACAGACACACAGATACGCAGTATTTT. Encoded protein: CSAARDRHTDTQYF.

This chain connects TRBV10-3 to TRBJ2-7; D might be TRBD1 (6 bases). Germline V gene data show CDR1 as ENHRY and CDR2 as SYGVKD. The CDR3 is 13 amino acids. The V and J ends lost 5 bases and 2 bases respectively, with 10 bases between them. The CDR3 protein is CAISTTGPYEQYF. CDR3 nucleotides: TGTGCCATCAGTACCACAGGGCCCTACGAGCAGTACTTC.

V and J are TRBV6-1 and TRBJ2-1; 8 bases align to TRBD1. After removal of 4 bases from V and 3 bases from J, the junction contained 8 bases not matched to a gene. CDR3 length: 16 residues. Germline CDR1 is MNHNS and CDR2 is SASEGT. This CDR3 reads CASSVPSGGFYNEQFF. CDR3 nucleotide sequence: TGTGCCAGCAGTGTCCCCTCAGGGGGCTTCTACAATGAGCAGTTCTTC.

V and J are TRBV6-2 or TRBV6-3 and TRBJ1-1; possible D gene TRBD1, 6 bases. CDR1 and CDR2 from the germline V gene are MNHEY and SVGEGT. The germline V and J ends were trimmed by 3 bases and 8 bases, with 13 bases remaining between them. The CDR3 has 13 residues. This CDR3 is CASSYSGAIEAFF. The CDR3 coding sequence is TGTGCCAGCAGTTATTCGGGGGCCATCGAAGCTTTCTTT.

The chain combines TRBV3-1 (or the pseudogene TRBV3-2) with TRBJ2-5; D is possibly TRBD2 (6 bases). CDR3 length: 16 residues. Germline V gene data show CDR1 as LGHDT and CDR2 as YNNKEL (reference sequence). The V end was cut by 0 bases, the J end by 0 bases, with 11 bases between. The DNA of the CDR3 is TGTGCCAGCAGCCAAGAGGGACTGCAGGACCAAGAGACCCAGTACTTC. This translates into CASSQEGLQDQETQYF.

This clone was detected only once. The chain couples TRBV18 to TRBJ1-2, with D maybe TRBD1 (5 bases). The CDR3 loop spans 14 amino acids. V was cut by 6 bases and J by 3 bases, with 14 bases left in between. The germline gives CDR1 KGHSH, CDR2 LQKENI. DNA of the CDR3: TGTGCCAGCTCCCTCCGGGGGGACTACTATGGCTACACCTTC. Amino acids: CASSLRGDYYGYTF.

The chain recombines TRBV24-1 with TRBJ2-1; the match to TRBD2 covers 7 bases. Germline V gene sequence: CDR1 KGHDR, CDR2 SFDVKD. This CDR3 has 14 amino acids. After removal of 5 bases from V and 6 bases from J, the junction contained 6 bases not matched to a gene. The CDR3 DNA is TGTGCCACCAGTGGGGTGACTAGCCCCAATGAGCAGTTCTTC. It encodes CATSGVTSPNEQFF.

V is TRBV30 and J is TRBJ2-1; TRBD2 might be the D (5 bases). Trimming took 2 bases from V and 4 from J, leaving 12 bases between them. The CDR3 extends over 14 amino acids. Germline V gene sequence: CDR1 GTSNPN, CDR2 SVGIG (reference sequence). In DNA form, the CDR3 reads TGTGCCTGGAGTCCCGGGATAGTATACAATGAGCAGTTCTTC. Translated: CAWSPGIVYNEQFF.

In its sample, this clone was seen a few times. CDR3: CASGLGGTGELFF. In DNA, the CDR3 is TGTGCCTCCGGTCTAGGGGGCACCGGGGAGCTGTTTTTT. The chain recombines TRBV30 with TRBJ2-2, with D possibly TRBD1 on 6 matching bases. The CDR3 loop spans 13 amino acids. Germline V gene lookup returns CDR1 GTSNPN and CDR2 SVGIG (reference sequence). Trimming cost V 7 bases and J 4 bases, with 13 bases left between them.

This chain joins TRBV3-1 (or the pseudogene TRBV3-2) and TRBJ1-1; 8 bases map to TRBD1. The V gene's germline CDR1 is LGHDT and CDR2 YNNKEL (reference sequence). The CDR3 extends over 15 amino acids. The trim removed 3 bases at V and 3 bases at J, leaving 6 bases unmatched. This chain's CDR3 is CASSQRQGWDTEAFF. The CDR3 DNA sequence: TGTGCCAGCAGCCAGCGACAGGGGTGGGACACTGAAGCTTTCTTT.

This rearrangement joins TRBV5-6 to TRBJ1-1, with D perhaps matching TRBD1 (6 bases). Germline loops: CDR1 SGHDT, CDR2 YYEEEE. The CDR3 covers 13 residues. Trimming removed 0 bases at V and 9 bases at J, with 12 bases between. CDR3 bases: TGTGCCAGCAGCTTGGCGATGCAGGGGCAAGCTTTCTTT. Amino acids: CASSLAMQGQAFF.

The chain uses TRBV4-1 and TRBJ2-7; the D is unclear. CDR3 size: 14 residues. The germline gives CDR1 MGHRA, CDR2 YSYEKL. Trimming pared 4 bases from V and 0 bases from J, leaving 10 bases between. In DNA, the CDR3 is TGCGCCAGCAGCCGACCGGGCAGCTCCTACGAGCAGTACTTC. As protein: CASSRPGSSYEQYF.

CDR3 sequence: CASSVAQGQGHETQYF. CDR3 DNA sequence: TGTGCCAGCAGTGTAGCCCAGGGACAGGGCCACGAGACCCAGTACTTC. The chain carries TRBV6-1 and TRBJ2-5, with 9 bases fitting TRBD1. This CDR3 comprises 16 residues. J lost 5 bases, V lost 4 bases, and 11 bases had no gene match. The germline V gene encodes CDR1 MNHNS and CDR2 SASEGT.

V is TRBV7-2 and J is TRBJ2-7; 10 bases line up with TRBD1. Germline-derived CDR1 and CDR2 are SGHTA and FQGNSA. V trimming: 2 bases; J trimming: 4 bases; junction bases outside the gene matches: 8. This CDR3 comprises 16 residues. In DNA, the CDR3 is TGTGCCAGCAGCTTAACCACGGGACAGGGGTTTTACGAGCAGTACTTC. Translated, it gives CASSLTTGQGFYEQYF. The variable domain in full, with the rest retrieved from reference TRBV7-2 and TRBJ2-7, is GAGVSQSPSNKVTEKGKDVELRCDPISGHTALYWYRQSLGQGLEFLIYFQGNSAPDKSGLPSDRFSAERTGGSVSTLTIQRTQQEDSAVYLCASSLTTGQGFYEQYFGPGTRLTVT.

The chain has TRBV4-1 and TRBJ2-1, with D possibly matching TRBD1 (6 bases). Trimming took 3 bases from V and 0 from J, leaving 9 bases between them. This CDR3 is built from 15 residues. Germline assignment: CDR1 MGHRA and CDR2 YSYEKL. CDR3 DNA sequence: TGCGCCAGCAGCCAGACAGGTTACTCCTACAATGAGCAGTTCTTC. Amino acid sequence: CASSQTGYSYNEQFF.